Sequencing of this T cell receptor (beta chain) was carried out in a study of cytomegalovirus exposure and HLA in healthy donors. Separation from the roughly 700-subject first cohort characterized the roughly 130-subject validation cohort, to which the donors belonged. The table came from immunoSEQ multiplex PCR; TCRdb's copy has only in-frame clones and leaves some out. The table has about 180,000 clones, about 85% seen once. V lost 4 bases to trimming and J lost 0 bases, with 4 bases between them. Per germline, CDR1 MNHNY and CDR2 SVGAGI (reference sequence). This CDR3 is 12 amino acids long. The material sequenced was PBMCs. The chain is built from TRBV6-6 and TRBJ2-7; D is unclear. This clonotype originated in a man aged 18 to 29 in good health and CMV-seropositive. CDR3 DNA: TGTGCCAGCAGTTCCCACTCCTACGAGCAGTACTTC. Protein sequence: CASSSHSYEQYF.